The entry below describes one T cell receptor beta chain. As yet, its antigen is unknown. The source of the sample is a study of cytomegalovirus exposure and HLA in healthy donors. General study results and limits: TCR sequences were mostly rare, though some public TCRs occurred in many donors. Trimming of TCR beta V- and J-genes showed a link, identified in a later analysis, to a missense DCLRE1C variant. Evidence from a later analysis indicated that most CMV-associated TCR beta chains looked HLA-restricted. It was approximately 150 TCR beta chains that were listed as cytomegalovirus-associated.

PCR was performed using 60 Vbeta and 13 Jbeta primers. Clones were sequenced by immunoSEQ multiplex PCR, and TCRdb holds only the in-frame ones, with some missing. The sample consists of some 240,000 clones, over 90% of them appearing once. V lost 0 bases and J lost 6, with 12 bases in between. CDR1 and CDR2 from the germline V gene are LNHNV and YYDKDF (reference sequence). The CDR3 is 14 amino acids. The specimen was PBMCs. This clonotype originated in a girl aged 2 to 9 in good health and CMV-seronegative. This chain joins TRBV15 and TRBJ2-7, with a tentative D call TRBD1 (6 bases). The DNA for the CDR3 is TGTGCCACCAGCAGAGACAGGGGCTCACTCGAGCAGTACTTC. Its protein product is CATSRDRGSLEQYF.